The text below deals with one T cell receptor (beta chain). Here immunoSEQ multiplex PCR was the method, and the copy in TCRdb shows in-frame clones only, minus some. The sample yields around 230,000 clones, approximately 90% seen once. V shed 0 bases and J 2 bases; nucleotides not matched to a gene: 1. This CDR3 is built from 14 residues. Germline CDR1 and CDR2: KGHSH and LQKENI. This record belongs to a study of blood T cell repertoires in COVID-19. The rearrangement links TRBV18 to TRBJ2-7; 7 nucleotides match TRBD2. The clonotype comes from a man aged 50 or older with COVID-19, enrolled during active disease. The material sequenced was peripheral blood. The CDR3 sequence: CASSPPAGAYEQYF. The CDR3 DNA reads TGTGCCAGCTCACCACCGGCGGGGGCCTACGAGCAGTACTTC. The full variable domain, with the rest looked up from reference TRBV18 and TRBJ2-7, is NAGVMQNPRHLVRRRGQEARLRCSPMKGHSHVYWYRQLPEEGLKFMVYLQKENIIDESGMPKERFSAEFPKEGPSILRIQQVVRGDSAAYFCASSPPAGAYEQYFGPGTRLTVT.